This T cell receptor beta chain was identified during a study of T cell responses to AZD1222 COVID-19 vaccine. Regarding the study as a whole: Two doses of AZD1222 preceded a rise in Spike-specific TCR breadth and depth. Unmutated variant regions reportedly attract nearly half of all spike-specific TCRs.

Concerning this clone: Its antigen is not known.

Here immunoSEQ multiplex PCR was the method, and the copy in TCRdb shows in-frame clones only, minus some. The sample consists of about 68,000 clones, around 86% of them appearing once. V lost 3 bases and J 1 base, leaving 4 bases between the germline ends. This CDR3 is built from 13 residues. V is TRBV12-3 or TRBV12-4 and J is TRBJ1-3; D is unclear. Sample: peripheral blood, taken on day 0 of AZD1222 vaccination. The sequence derives from an adult in good health. The CDR3: CASSFASGNTIYF. The CDR3 nucleotides are TGTGCCAGCAGTTTTGCATCTGGAAACACCATATATTTT.